What follows are 12 T cell receptor beta chains derived from one specimen sequenced in a study of CD8 T cells in Susac syndrome. Roughly 0.45 to 1 ug RNA was reverse transcribed with random hexamers. TCRdb passed the immunoSEQ multiplex PCR reads through MiXCR, listing each CDR3 protein once. Of under 250,000 distinct CDR3 sequences listed, about 94% are singletons. Sequencing was performed on CD4+ T cells from PBMCs. These TCRs come from a human donor with Susac syndrome.

In DNA, the CDR3 is TGTGCCAGCAGTCCAACAGGCACAGATACGCAGTATTTT. Amino acid sequence: CASSPTGTDTQYF. The chain combines TRBV12-3 or TRBV12-4 with TRBJ2-3; D is unclear. Trimming removed 5 bases from V and 1 base from J, with 7 bases in between. This CDR3 comprises 13 residues.

The V call is TRBV12-3 or TRBV12-4, the J call TRBJ1-5; 10 bases fit TRBD1. The CDR3 runs 14 residues. Trimming took 6 bases from V and 9 from J; bases not matched to a gene: 8. DNA for the CDR3: TGTGCCAGCAGCGGACAGGGGGTGGGTGCGCCCCAGCATTTT. It encodes CASSGQGVGAPQHF.

The CDR3 loop is CASSVKWNTEAFF. In DNA, the CDR3 is TGTGCCAGCAGCGTAAAGTGGAACACTGAAGCTTTCTTT. V usage is TRBV11-1 and J usage is TRBJ1-1, with D hard to call. The CDR3 is made up of 13 amino acids. Germline V gene lookup returns CDR1 SGHAT and CDR2 FQDESV (reference sequence). V gave up 5 bases and J gave up 1 base, with 8 bases separating them.

The chain has TRBV29-1 and TRBJ2-1, with 7 bases that match TRBD1. J was trimmed by 9 bases and V by 5 bases; bases with no gene match: 7. Looked up from germline, CDR1 is SQVTM and CDR2 is ANQGSEA. The CDR3 is 12 amino acids. The CDR3, as DNA: TGCAGCGTTTTTGGAAACAGGGGTGAGCAGTTCTTC. Residues: CSVFGNRGEQFF.

The rearrangement links TRBV28 to TRBJ1-5, with TRBD1 identical over 7 bases. The trim removed 2 bases at V and 5 bases at J, leaving 9 bases unmatched. The length of the CDR3 is 16 residues. From germline, CDR1 is MDHEN and CDR2 SYDVKM. CDR3 in amino acids: CASSLPGTDHYQPQHF. Here the CDR3 DNA reads TGTGCCAGCAGTTTACCAGGGACAGACCATTATCAGCCCCAGCATTTT.

CDR3 region: CSARDLGTDEKLFF. The CDR3 bases are TGCAGTGCTAGAGATTTAGGCACGGATGAAAAACTGTTTTTT. The chain recombines TRBV20-1 with TRBJ1-4, with no clear D. The V gene lost 0 bases and the J gene lost 6 bases, with 11 bases spanning the gap. Germline V gives CDR1 DFQATT, CDR2 SNEGSKA (reference sequence). This CDR3 comprises 14 residues.

The DNA for the CDR3 is TGTGCCAGCGTCGCCCGAGCGAATATCAACGAGCAGTACTTC. Translated: CASVARANINEQYF. V is TRBV7-2 and J is TRBJ2-7, with D unresolved. From germline, CDR1 is SGHTA and CDR2 FQGNSA. This CDR3 is 14 amino acids long. V lost 8 bases and J lost 5, with 19 bases in between.

The rearrangement joins TRBV12-3 or TRBV12-4 to TRBJ1-5; TRBD1 matches at 7 bases. The CDR3 has 15 amino acids. V dropped 7 bases and J dropped 2; count of bases not matched to a gene: 8. The CDR3: CASTKQGIGNQPQHF. In nucleotides, the CDR3 is TGTGCCAGCACTAAACAGGGGATAGGCAATCAGCCCCAGCATTTT.

DNA for the CDR3: TGTGCCTGGAGTCCGTTGGGGAGAGGCAATCAGCCCCAGCATTTT. Translation gives CAWSPLGRGNQPQHF. The V gene is TRBV30, the J gene TRBJ1-5; D is unresolved. The CDR3 totals 15 residues. From germline, CDR1 is GTSNPN and CDR2 SVGIG (reference sequence). V lost 2 bases, J lost 2 bases, and 13 bases lay in between.

V is TRBV7-2 and J is TRBJ2-1; 16 bases align to TRBD2. Per germline, CDR1 SGHTA and CDR2 FQGNSA. V gave up 1 base and J gave up 10 bases; unmatched junction bases: 7. The CDR3 consists of 17 residues. The CDR3 protein is CASSLVGLAGGFAEQFF. For the CDR3, the DNA is TGTGCCAGCAGCTTAGTGGGACTAGCGGGGGGGTTCGCGGAGCAGTTCTTC.

The chain couples TRBV5-4 to TRBJ2-7; D could derive from TRBD1 or TRBD2 (5 bases each). The ends were cut back, 0 bases at V and 0 bases at J, with 7 bases in the middle. Germline values: CDR1 SGHNT, CDR2 YYREEE (reference sequence). This CDR3 comprises 14 residues. The CDR3 spells CASSLGGDSYEQYF. In DNA, the CDR3 is TGTGCCAGCAGCTTGGGAGGGGACTCCTACGAGCAGTACTTC.

The rearrangement joins TRBV6-5 to TRBJ2-3; 11 nucleotides agree with TRBD2. With V trimmed by 2 bases and J by 0 bases, 7 bases remained unmatched. Per the germline V gene, CDR1 is MNHEY and CDR2 is SVGAGI. This CDR3 is built from 18 residues. CDR3 amino acids: CASSYRLAGGPSTDTQYF. Here the CDR3 DNA reads TGTGCCAGCAGTTACAGGTTAGCGGGGGGGCCGAGCACAGATACGCAGTATTTT.